These 16 T cell receptor beta chains share one sample of origin, sequenced in a study of cytomegalovirus exposure and HLA in healthy donors. The PCR contained 60 Vbeta and 13 Jbeta primers. Assay: immunoSEQ multiplex PCR; the TCRdb copy retains only in-frame clones and omits some. The data show under 200,000 clones, with around 68% seen just once and less than 3% held by the top ten. Sample: PBMCs. These receptors came from a woman in her thirties or forties in good health and CMV-seropositive.

This clone was picked up a small number of times. The V call is TRBV9, the J call TRBJ2-1; possible D gene TRBD2, 7 bases. Germline V gene sequence: CDR1 SGDLS, CDR2 YYNGEE. The CDR3 has 17 residues. Trimming took off 4 bases at V and 8 bases at J, with 25 bases between the two ends. The CDR3 region is CASSFTPGGPQGHEQFF. The CDR3 nucleotides read TGTGCCAGCAGCTTCACCCCCGGGGGGCCACAGGGCCATGAGCAGTTCTTC.

The J gene is TRBJ2-1, the V gene TRBV29-1; 8 bases align to TRBD2. The CDR3 length is 14 residues. V lost 7 bases, J lost 6 bases, and 11 bases stayed unmatched. Germline V gene data show CDR1 as SQVTM and CDR2 as ANQGSEA. CDR3 protein: CSAGGGSRGNEQFF. The CDR3 DNA is TGCAGCGCGGGAGGGGGGAGTAGAGGCAATGAGCAGTTCTTC.

The DNA of the CDR3 is TGTGCCAGTAGTATCCAACAGGGGCCAACCTACGAGCAGTACTTC. The encoded protein is CASSIQQGPTYEQYF. The chain joins TRBV19 to TRBJ2-7; 7 bases map to TRBD1. From germline, CDR1 is LNHDA and CDR2 SQIVND (reference sequence). J lost 2 bases, V lost 3 bases, and 7 bases had no gene match. CDR3 length equals 15 residues.

The chain joins TRBV19 to TRBJ1-3; possibly TRBD1 for D (6 bases). V was clipped by 5 bases and J by 0 bases, with 17 bases between them. This CDR3 is 17 amino acids long. CDR1 and CDR2 from the germline V gene are LNHDA and SQIVND (reference sequence). The CDR3 region has the DNA TGTGCCAGTAGTCCTAACTGGGGGCAAAGCTCTGGAAACACCATATATTTT. This codes for CASSPNWGQSSGNTIYF.

The chain is built from TRBV18 and TRBJ2-1; 7 nucleotides align to TRBD2. This CDR3 is built from 15 residues. Germline values: CDR1 KGHSH, CDR2 LQKENI. V shed 3 bases and J 7 bases; nucleotides not matched to a gene: 9. The CDR3 DNA is TGTGCCAGCTCACCTGAACTAGCGCCTGGGAATGAGCAGTTCTTC. This encodes CASSPELAPGNEQFF.

This clone was found a few times. The chain has TRBV4-1 and TRBJ2-7; D is unclear. The V gene's germline CDR1 is MGHRA and CDR2 YSYEKL. The CDR3 covers 14 residues. V lost 1 base to trimming and J lost 3 bases, with 10 bases between them. DNA for the CDR3: TGCGCCAGCAGCCAAGGCACCAGAAGCTACGAGCAGTACTTC. Protein sequence: CASSQGTRSYEQYF.

J is TRBJ2-7 and V is TRBV7-8; a weak D match, TRBD2 (6 bases). Germline CDR1 and CDR2: SGHVS and FQNEAQ. This CDR3 has 14 residues. The V and J ends lost 5 bases and 3 bases respectively, with 14 bases between them. The CDR3 spells CASSHGSEHYEQYF. CDR3 nucleotides: TGTGCCAGCAGCCACGGGAGCGAACACTACGAGCAGTACTTC.

The chain uses TRBV2 and TRBJ1-4; the match to TRBD1 covers 8 bases. V lost 9 bases, J lost 2 bases, and 11 bases stayed unmatched. CDR1 and CDR2 (germline): SNHLY, FYNNEI. The CDR3 extends over 16 amino acids. CDR3 in amino acids: CARRGAQGDTNEKLFF. CDR3 DNA sequence: TGTGCCAGGCGAGGGGCACAGGGGGACACTAATGAAAAACTGTTTTTT.

This clone was seen only a few times. The chain couples TRBV18 to TRBJ1-2; a possible D gene is TRBD1 (6 bases). The germline V gene encodes CDR1 KGHSH and CDR2 LQKENI. The V end was cut by 2 bases, the J end by 8 bases, with 18 bases between. The CDR3 totals 15 residues. The CDR3 DNA reads as TGTGCCAGCTCACCAGAATCACAGGGAAGGCGAGGCTACACCTTC. Protein sequence: CASSPESQGRRGYTF.

This clone occurred a few times. This sequence joins TRBV15 and TRBJ2-1; possible D gene TRBD2, 6 bases. The CDR3 sequence is 15 residues long. V lost 0 bases and J 8 bases, leaving 14 bases between the germline ends. Germline CDR1 reads LNHNV; CDR2 reads YYDKDF (reference sequence). The CDR3 protein is CATSRDSRGDYEQFF. CDR3 nucleotides: TGTGCCACCAGCAGAGATTCTAGAGGGGACTATGAGCAGTTCTTC.

This chain joins TRBV25-1 and TRBJ2-7; the match to TRBD2 covers 7 bases. The CDR3 runs 14 residues. V lost 4 bases, J lost 6 bases, and 9 bases stayed unmatched. CDR1 and CDR2 (germline): MGHDK, SYGVNS. The CDR3 reads CASSVTGGRGEQYF. The DNA for the CDR3 is TGTGCCAGCAGTGTTACGGGGGGAAGGGGCGAGCAGTACTTC.

J is TRBJ1-2 and V is TRBV18; D ambiguous. The germline V gene has CDR1 KGHSH and CDR2 LQKENI. The germline V and J ends were trimmed by 5 bases and 8 bases, with 12 bases remaining between them. There are 12 residues in the CDR3. CDR3 coding DNA: TGTGCCAGCTCATCCAGCCGGGAGGGCTACACCTTC. The encoded protein is CASSSSREGYTF.

CDR3 sequence reads: CASSLRTRELFF. In nucleotides, the CDR3 is TGTGCCAGCAGCTTGAGGACTCGTGAGCTGTTTTTT. V gene TRBV5-6 combines with J gene TRBJ2-2; maybe TRBD2 (5 bases). The CDR3 has 12 amino acids. V lost 1 base and J 11 bases, leaving 9 bases between the germline ends. Looked up from germline, CDR1 is SGHDT and CDR2 is YYEEEE. The variable domain in full, completed from reference TRBV5-6 and TRBJ2-2, reads DAGVTQSPTHLIKTRGQQVTLRCSPKSGHDTVSWYQQALGQGPQFIFQYYEEEERQRGNFPDRFSGHQFPNYSSELNVNALLLGDSALYLCASSLRTRELFFGEGSRLTVL.

A few counts support this clone. The chain is built from TRBV5-6 and TRBJ2-2; TRBD1 matches at 7 bases. CDR3 length: 14 residues. From germline, CDR1 is SGHDT and CDR2 YYEEEE. The J segment lost 5 bases and the V segment lost 2 bases, leaving 3 bases of the junction unmatched. The CDR3 protein is CASSLGQVTGELFF. The CDR3 DNA is TGTGCCAGCAGCTTAGGACAGGTTACCGGGGAGCTGTTTTTT. The variable domain in full, with the rest retrieved from reference TRBV5-6 and TRBJ2-2, is DAGVTQSPTHLIKTRGQQVTLRCSPKSGHDTVSWYQQALGQGPQFIFQYYEEEERQRGNFPDRFSGHQFPNYSSELNVNALLLGDSALYLCASSLGQVTGELFFGEGSRLTVL.

This clone was counted only a few times. The rearrangement uses TRBV10-3 and TRBJ1-2; the match to TRBD1 covers 10 bases. The V gene's germline CDR1 is ENHRY and CDR2 SYGVKD. Trimming cost V 11 bases and J 5 bases; bases outside gene matches: 8. The CDR3 runs to 13 residues. The CDR3 bases are TGTGCCCTTCGGGGGGACAGGGGATATGGCTACACCTTC. Its protein is CALRGDRGYGYTF.

There are a few counts of this clone. The chain is built from TRBV28 and TRBJ2-1; 16 nucleotides line up with TRBD2. Germline values: CDR1 MDHEN, CDR2 SYDVKM. The CDR3 has 16 residues. With V trimmed by 8 bases and J by 10 bases, 11 bases remained unmatched. This CDR3 reads CASRQAGTSGRDEQFF. Written as DNA, the CDR3 is TGTGCCAGCCGACAAGCCGGGACTAGCGGGAGGGACGAGCAGTTCTTC. The full variable domain, completed using reference TRBV28 and TRBJ2-1, is DVKVTQSSRYLVKRTGEKVFLECVQDMDHENMFWYRQDPGLGLRLIYFSYDVKMKEKGDIPEGYSVSREKKERFSLILESASTNQTSMYLCASRQAGTSGRDEQFFGPGTRLTVL.